This T cell receptor beta chain originates from a study of T cell changes during pregnancy in multiple sclerosis. Generated by immunoSEQ multiplex PCR, the TCRdb table keeps only in-frame clones and is missing some. The sample holds fewer than 70,000 clones; approximately 90% are singletons and the top ten take roughly 1.5%. This clone has just one count. The length of the CDR3 is 15 residues. V was cut by 2 bases and J by 0 bases, with 11 bases left in between. CDR1 is SGHKS and CDR2 is YYEKEE in the germline V gene (reference sequence). The chain joins TRBV5-5 to TRBJ1-2; D unresolved. The clonotype originates from a female donor with multiple sclerosis, enrolled in a pregnancy study. The sequencing here drew on peripheral blood, taken in the third trimester of pregnancy. CDR3 coding DNA: TGTGCCAGCAGCTTAACGGGAGCTCCTAACTATGGCTACACCTTC. Its translation is CASSLTGAPNYGYTF.